These 27 T cell receptor beta chains originate from one sample sequenced in a study of T cells in Graves' hyperthyroidism and ophthalmopathy. Amplification yielded TCR beta CDR3 regions, with RNA transcripts as the source. With the HTBI primer set, the TCR CDR3 went through a first round of RT-PCR. TCRdb processed the multiplex PCR reads anew with MiXCR; each CDR3 protein has one entry. Counted here are roughly 630,000 distinct CDR3 sequences, 15% to 19% occurring once; the ten biggest clones make up under 8%. The specimen sequenced was blood. Receptors were obtained from a woman in her 30s with Graves' hyperthyroidism.

There are a few counts of this clonotype. The genes are TRBV20-1 and TRBJ2-6; 7 bases fit TRBD1. CDR1 is DFQATT and CDR2 is SNEGSKA in the germline V gene (reference sequence). Trimming cost V 6 bases and J 4 bases; bases outside gene matches: 6. The length of the CDR3 is 14 residues. CDR3 sequence (DNA): TGCAGTGCCGCAACAGGGGCCGGGGCCAACGTCCTGACTTTC. Residues: CSAATGAGANVLTF.

This clonotype was detected ten times or more. The chain uses TRBV28 and TRBJ2-7; 16 positions agree with TRBD2. From germline, CDR1 is MDHEN and CDR2 SYDVKM. V shed 7 bases and J 12 bases; nucleotides not matched to a gene: 15. This CDR3 comprises 16 residues. DNA for the CDR3: TGTGCCAGCACCTCTCCCCGGGGACTAGCGGGAGGGCCAGGGTACTTC. Amino acids: CASTSPRGLAGGPGYF. Full variable domain (missing parts from reference TRBV28 and TRBJ2-7): DVKVTQSSRYLVKRTGEKVFLECVQDMDHENMFWYRQDPGLGLRLIYFSYDVKMKEKGDIPEGYSVSREKKERFSLILESASTNQTSMYLCASTSPRGLAGGPGYFGPGTRLTVT.

This clonotype was detected a few times. In nucleotides, the CDR3 is TGCGCCAGCAGCCAAGATAGGCAGTTTTATGGCTACACCTTC. This sequence encodes CASSQDRQFYGYTF. The chain links TRBV4-3 to TRBJ1-2; D unresolved. V lost 0 bases and J lost 5, with 10 bases in between. The germline CDR1 and CDR2 sequences are LGHNA and YSLEER. The CDR3 is made up of 14 amino acids.

This clonotype came up many times. The chain couples TRBV2 to TRBJ2-7; the match to TRBD1 covers 9 bases. The CDR3 length is 13 residues. V lost 8 bases to trimming and J lost 6 bases; unmatched junction nucleotides: 8. CDR1 is SNHLY and CDR2 is FYNNEI in the germline V gene. This CDR3 is CASRRTGVGEQYF. CDR3 in DNA: TGTGCCAGCCGCAGGACAGGGGTCGGCGAGCAGTACTTC. Based on the CDR3 plus reference TRBV2 and TRBJ2-7, the full variable domain is EPEVTQTPSHQVTQMGQEVILRCVPISNHLYFYWYRQILGQKVEFLVSFYNNEISEKSEIFDDQFSVERPDGSNFTLKIRSTKLEDSAMYFCASRRTGVGEQYFGPGTRLTVT.

This clonotype was seen repeatedly, ten times or more. V and J are TRBV12-3 or TRBV12-4 and TRBJ2-3, with 8 bases aligning to TRBD1. The V gene end was trimmed by 8 bases and the J gene end by 1 base; junction bases not matched to a gene: 5. This CDR3 is 14 amino acids long. The CDR3: CASWAGGRTDTQYF. The CDR3 coding sequence is TGTGCCAGCTGGGCAGGGGGCCGCACAGATACGCAGTATTTT.

Only a few counts were recorded for this clonotype. J is TRBJ1-2 and V is TRBV11-2, with D perhaps TRBD1 (5 bases). CDR3 size: 16 residues. V was shortened by 0 bases and J by 1 base, with 12 bases between the two germline ends. From germline, CDR1 is SGHAT and CDR2 FQNNGV. This CDR3 reads CASSLDPGTVNYGYTF. The CDR3 DNA reads TGTGCCAGCAGCTTAGATCCCGGGACGGTTAACTATGGCTACACCTTC.

This clonotype was seen ten or more times. The CDR3 DNA reads TGTGCCAGCAGCCAAACGGGACAGGGTACTTCACCCCTCCACTTT. It translates to CASSQTGQGTSPLHF. V usage is TRBV3-1 and J usage is TRBJ1-6; TRBD1 matches 9 bases. V dropped 2 bases and J dropped 9; count of bases not matched to a gene: 5. The CDR3 contains 15 residues. Germline assignment: CDR1 LGHDT and CDR2 YNNKEL (reference sequence).

This clonotype was seen ten or more times. The V call is TRBV6-1, the J call TRBJ1-5, with 7 bases that match TRBD1. CDR1 is MNHNS and CDR2 is SASEGT in the germline V gene. V lost 6 bases and J lost 2; bases outside the gene matches: 4. The CDR3 is 14 residues long. The CDR3 is CASRPGGGNQPQHF. CDR3 coding DNA: TGTGCCAGCAGGCCAGGGGGAGGCAATCAGCCCCAGCATTTT.

The sample holds many counts of this clonotype. The chain uses TRBV28 and TRBJ2-3; possibly TRBD2 for D (5 bases). Between the trimmed V and J ends, which lost 4 bases and 7 bases, there was a span of 18 bases. The CDR3 covers 15 residues. Germline CDR1 is MDHEN and CDR2 is SYDVKM. The CDR3 is CASSSTRARLNTQYF. CDR3 DNA: TGTGCCAGCAGTTCCACTAGGGCTCGTTTGAATACGCAGTATTTT.

This rearrangement joins TRBV19 to TRBJ2-1; 9 bases align to TRBD2. Germline assignment: CDR1 LNHDA and CDR2 SQIVND (reference sequence). This CDR3 is built from 14 residues. After removal of 7 bases from V and 5 bases from J, the junction contained 6 bases not matched to a gene. CDR3 region: CASKGLAGHNEQFF. DNA of the CDR3: TGTGCCAGTAAGGGGCTAGCGGGACACAATGAGCAGTTCTTC. Combining the CDR3 with reference TRBV19 and TRBJ2-1 gives the whole variable domain DGGITQSPKYLFRKEGQNVTLSCEQNLNHDAMYWYRQDPGQGLRLIYYSQIVNDFQKGDIAEGYSVSREKKESFPLTVTSAQKNPTAFYLCASKGLAGHNEQFFGPGTRLTVL.

This clonotype has a handful of counts. V and J are TRBV3-1 and TRBJ1-1; D is possibly TRBD1 (5 bases). The germline CDR1 and CDR2 sequences are LGHDT and YNNKEL (reference sequence). The CDR3 is 15 residues long. V was clipped by 4 bases and J by 3 bases, with 15 bases between them. The CDR3 nucleotides read TGTGCCAGCAGCCCCGGGTCCGGGGCAGACACTGAAGCTTTCTTT. This gives the protein CASSPGSGADTEAFF.

This clonotype was seen many times. CDR3 protein: CASSLSGHPYNEQFF. Written as DNA, the CDR3 is TGTGCCAGCAGTTTATCAGGGCATCCCTACAATGAGCAGTTCTTC. V usage is TRBV27 and J usage is TRBJ2-1; no reliable D call. This CDR3 is built from 15 residues. The germline CDR1 and CDR2 sequences are MNHEY and SMNVEV (reference sequence). Trimming removed 0 bases from V and 2 bases from J, with 8 bases in between.

There are many counts of this clonotype. This chain links TRBV18 with TRBJ1-1, with unresolved D. The CDR3 length is 13 residues. Trimming cost V 5 bases and J 5 bases, with 12 bases left between them. The germline CDR1 and CDR2 sequences are KGHSH and LQKENI. CDR3 sequence (DNA): TGTGCCAGCTCAACGAACTCGCGGACTGAAGCTTTCTTT. This codes for CASSTNSRTEAFF.

This clonotype occurred a few times. V usage is TRBV6-4 and J usage is TRBJ2-5; 7 nucleotides agree with TRBD1. This CDR3 comprises 14 residues. Germline CDR1 is MRHNA and CDR2 is SNTAGT. V lost 0 bases, J lost 11 bases, and 9 bases stayed unmatched. The CDR3 region has the DNA TGTGCCAGCAGTGACTCGGGACAGACCATGAAACAGTACTTC. Its protein is CASSDSGQTMKQYF.

Ten or more counts support this clonotype. This chain connects TRBV6-2 or TRBV6-3 to TRBJ2-7, with D hard to call. The CDR3 covers 11 residues. CDR1 and CDR2 from the germline V gene are MNHEY and SVGEGT. The V gene lost 6 bases and the J gene lost 1 base, with 4 bases spanning the gap. CDR3 amino acids: CASRRSYEQYF. The CDR3 nucleotides are TGTGCCAGCAGGCGGTCCTACGAGCAGTACTTC.

This clonotype was observed at least ten times. This rearrangement joins TRBV5-1 to TRBJ2-7; 7 bases are shared with TRBD1. V was clipped by 3 bases and J by 4 bases; unmatched bases: 4. This CDR3 is 13 amino acids long. Germline values: CDR1 SGHRS, CDR2 YFSETQ. CDR3 sequence: CASSWDSTYEQYF. CDR3 nucleotides: TGCGCCAGCAGCTGGGACAGTACGTACGAGCAGTACTTC. The full variable domain, in which reference TRBV5-1 and TRBJ2-7 provide the parts outside the CDR3, is KAGVTQTPRYLIKTRGQQVTLSCSPISGHRSVSWYQQTPGQGLQFLFEYFSETQRNKGNFPGRFSGRQFSNSRSEMNVSTLELGDSALYLCASSWDSTYEQYFGPGTRLTVT.

This clonotype was counted at least ten times. V and J are TRBV18 and TRBJ1-1, with unresolved D. V lost 3 bases and J lost 4, with 12 bases in between. The CDR3 runs 14 residues. Germline CDR1 KGHSH, CDR2 LQKENI. Here the CDR3 reads CASSPWEGGTEAFF. The CDR3, as DNA: TGTGCCAGCTCACCTTGGGAGGGTGGCACTGAAGCTTTCTTT.

This clonotype was seen a handful of times. This chain joins TRBV19 and TRBJ2-7; 12 bases agree with TRBD1. The germline CDR1 and CDR2 sequences are LNHDA and SQIVND (reference sequence). This CDR3 comprises 15 residues. The trim removed 6 bases at V and 5 bases at J, leaving 8 bases unmatched. CDR3 DNA: TGTGCCAGTAGCGACTCGGGACAGGGGGCCGACGAGCAGTACTTC. It translates to CASSDSGQGADEQYF. Full variable domain (outside the CDR3, taken from reference TRBV19 and TRBJ2-7): DGGITQSPKYLFRKEGQNVTLSCEQNLNHDAMYWYRQDPGQGLRLIYYSQIVNDFQKGDIAEGYSVSREKKESFPLTVTSAQKNPTAFYLCASSDSGQGADEQYFGPGTRLTVT.

This clonotype was detected a few times. The chain joins TRBV5-5 to TRBJ2-1; no reliable D call. Deletions cut 0 bases from V and 10 bases from J, with 11 bases between. Germline V lookup: CDR1 SGHKS, CDR2 YYEKEE (reference sequence). This CDR3 region has 13 residues. The CDR3 loop reads CASSLAGETEQFF. CDR3 DNA: TGTGCCAGCAGCTTGGCCGGCGAGACAGAGCAGTTCTTC. The full variable domain, rest sourced from reference TRBV5-5 and TRBJ2-1, is DAGVTQSPTHLIKTRGQQVTLRCSPISGHKSVSWYQQVLGQGPQFIFQYYEKEERGRGNFPDRFSARQFPNYSSELNVNALLLGDSALYLCASSLAGETEQFFGPGTRLTVL.

This clonotype was detected only a few times. This chain uses TRBV15 with TRBJ2-5; 7 bases align to TRBD1. CDR1 LNHNV and CDR2 YYDKDF come from the germline V gene (reference sequence). The CDR3 sequence is 18 residues long. V trimming: 0 bases; J trimming: 1 base; junction bases outside the gene matches: 11. The CDR3 here is CATSRDLTGAGIQETQYF. The CDR3 DNA reads TGTGCCACCAGCAGAGACCTTACAGGGGCAGGAATCCAAGAGACCCAGTACTTC. Full variable domain (remainder filled in from reference TRBV15 and TRBJ2-5): DAMVIQNPRYQVTQFGKPVTLSCSQTLNHNVMYWYQQKSSQAPKLLFHYYDKDFNNEADTPDNFQSRRPNTSFCFLDIRSPGLGDTAMYLCATSRDLTGAGIQETQYFGPGTRLLVL.

This clonotype was counted many times. V gene TRBV20-1 combines with J gene TRBJ2-7; 12 nucleotides agree with TRBD2. With V trimmed by 6 bases and J by 5 bases, 14 bases remained unmatched. The CDR3 runs 16 residues. Per the germline V gene, CDR1 is DFQATT and CDR2 is SNEGSKA (reference sequence). The CDR3 is CSAKGTSGSAFHEQYF. The CDR3 DNA follows: TGCAGTGCAAAGGGGACTAGCGGGTCCGCCTTCCACGAGCAGTACTTC.

This clonotype was observed many times. This chain connects TRBV12-3 or TRBV12-4 to TRBJ1-2, with D uncertain. Trimming cost V 7 bases and J 2 bases, with 11 bases left between them. The CDR3 loop spans 13 amino acids. DNA of the CDR3: TGTGCCAGCACCCTACAGTTCAACTATGGCTACACCTTC. Protein sequence: CASTLQFNYGYTF.

The V and J genes are TRBV20-1 and TRBJ2-5, with a weak D call TRBD2 (5 bases). The germline V gene has CDR1 DFQATT and CDR2 SNEGSKA (reference sequence). V was clipped by 1 base and J by 1 base, with 13 bases between them. This CDR3 spans 15 amino acids. This CDR3 reads CSARGGFRIQETQYF. The CDR3 DNA follows: TGCAGTGCTAGAGGAGGGTTCAGAATCCAAGAGACCCAGTACTTC.

This clonotype appeared a few times. This chain joins TRBV20-1 and TRBJ2-5; D call uncertain. Germline V gives CDR1 DFQATT, CDR2 SNEGSKA (reference sequence). The CDR3 length is 14 residues. V lost 6 bases, J lost 2 bases, and 16 bases lay in between. The CDR3 coding sequence is TGCAGTGCCCGGCCGGCGGAGATTCAAGAGACCCAGTACTTC. Its protein product is CSARPAEIQETQYF.

This clonotype was seen a single time. The rearrangement uses TRBV30 and TRBJ1-5; D not resolved. Germline CDR1 GTSNPN, CDR2 SVGIG (reference sequence). CDR3 length equals 13 residues. The ends were cut back, 4 bases at V and 0 bases at J, with 7 bases in the middle. CDR3 protein: CAWNAYSNQPQHF. In nucleotides, the CDR3 is TGTGCCTGGAATGCGTATAGCAATCAGCCCCAGCATTTT.

J is TRBJ2-3 and V is TRBV4-2, with 10 bases that match TRBD2. The trim removed 1 base at V and 1 base at J, leaving 8 bases unmatched. The germline V gene has CDR1 LGHNA and CDR2 YNFKEQ. The CDR3 sequence is 18 residues long. CDR3 DNA: TGTGCCAGCAGCCAAGCTCCTCTAGCGGGAGAGCGCACAGATACGCAGTATTTT. Translated, it gives CASSQAPLAGERTDTQYF.

This clonotype was recorded at least ten times. The chain employs TRBV6-1 and TRBJ1-5; TRBD1 is a possible D gene (5 bases). CDR3 length: 14 amino acids. Per germline, CDR1 MNHNS and CDR2 SASEGT. The V and J ends lost 5 bases and 5 bases respectively, with 13 bases between them. For the CDR3, the DNA is TGTGCCAGCAGTTTAGAGACAGAGGATCAGCCCCAGCATTTT. Its translation is CASSLETEDQPQHF.